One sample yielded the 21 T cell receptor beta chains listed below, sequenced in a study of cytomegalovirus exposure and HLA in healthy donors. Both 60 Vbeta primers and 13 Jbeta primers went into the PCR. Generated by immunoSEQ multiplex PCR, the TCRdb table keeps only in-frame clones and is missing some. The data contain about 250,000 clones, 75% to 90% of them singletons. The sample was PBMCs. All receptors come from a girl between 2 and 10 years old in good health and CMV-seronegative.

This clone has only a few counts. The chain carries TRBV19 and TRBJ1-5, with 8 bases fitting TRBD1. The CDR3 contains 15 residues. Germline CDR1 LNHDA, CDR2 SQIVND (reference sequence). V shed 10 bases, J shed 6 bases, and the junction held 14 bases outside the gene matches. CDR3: CATHLGDRNRQPQHF. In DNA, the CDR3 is TGTGCCACACATTTGGGGGACAGGAATCGTCAGCCCCAGCATTTT.

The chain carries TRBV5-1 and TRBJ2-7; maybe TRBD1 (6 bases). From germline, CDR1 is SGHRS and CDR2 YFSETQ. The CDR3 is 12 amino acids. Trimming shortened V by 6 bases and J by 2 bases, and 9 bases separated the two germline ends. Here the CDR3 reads CASMGQPYEQYF. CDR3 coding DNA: TGCGCCAGCATGGGACAACCCTACGAGCAGTACTTC. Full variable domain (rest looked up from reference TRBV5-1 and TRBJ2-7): KAGVTQTPRYLIKTRGQQVTLSCSPISGHRSVSWYQQTPGQGLQFLFEYFSETQRNKGNFPGRFSGRQFSNSRSEMNVSTLELGDSALYLCASMGQPYEQYFGPGTRLTVT.

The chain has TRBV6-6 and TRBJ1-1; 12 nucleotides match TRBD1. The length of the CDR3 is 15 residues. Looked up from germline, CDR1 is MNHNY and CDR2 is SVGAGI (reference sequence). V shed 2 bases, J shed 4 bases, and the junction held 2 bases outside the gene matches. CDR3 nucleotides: TGTGCCAGCAGTTACCCGGGACAGGGGGCCACTGAAGCTTTCTTT. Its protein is CASSYPGQGATEAFF.

The CDR3 is CASSYIGTGRNTEAFF. CDR3 coding DNA: TGTGCCAGCAGTTACATCGGGACAGGGAGGAACACTGAAGCTTTCTTT. The genes are TRBV27 and TRBJ1-1; the match to TRBD1 covers 9 bases. The CDR3 is 16 residues long. Germline-derived CDR1 and CDR2 are MNHEY and SMNVEV (reference sequence). V shed 4 bases and J 1 base; nucleotides not matched to a gene: 7.

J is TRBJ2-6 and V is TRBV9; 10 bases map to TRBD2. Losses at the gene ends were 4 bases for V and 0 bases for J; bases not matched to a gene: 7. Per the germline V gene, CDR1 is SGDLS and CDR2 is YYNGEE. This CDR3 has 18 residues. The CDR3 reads CASSTRLAGPSGANVLTF. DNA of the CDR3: TGTGCCAGCAGCACTCGACTAGCGGGCCCCTCTGGGGCCAACGTCCTGACTTTC.

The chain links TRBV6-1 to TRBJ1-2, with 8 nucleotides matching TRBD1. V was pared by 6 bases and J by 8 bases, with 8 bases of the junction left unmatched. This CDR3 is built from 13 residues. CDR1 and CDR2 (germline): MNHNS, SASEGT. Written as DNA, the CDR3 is TGTGCCAGCAGGCCTCAGGGGGCGGAGGGCTACACCTTC. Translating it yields CASRPQGAEGYTF.

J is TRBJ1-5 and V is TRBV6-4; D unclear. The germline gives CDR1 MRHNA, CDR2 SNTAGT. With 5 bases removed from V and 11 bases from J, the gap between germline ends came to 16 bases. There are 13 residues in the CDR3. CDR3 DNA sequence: TGTGCCAGCAGTAGGCCCCTCCATCGGGCCCAGCATTTT. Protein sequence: CASSRPLHRAQHF.

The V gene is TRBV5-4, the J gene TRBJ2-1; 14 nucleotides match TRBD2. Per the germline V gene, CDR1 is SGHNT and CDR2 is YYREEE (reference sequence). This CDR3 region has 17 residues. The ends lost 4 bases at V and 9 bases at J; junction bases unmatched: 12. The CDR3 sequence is CASSRSGTSGSRGEQFF. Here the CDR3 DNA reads TGTGCCAGCAGCAGATCCGGGACTAGCGGGAGCAGGGGTGAGCAGTTCTTC.

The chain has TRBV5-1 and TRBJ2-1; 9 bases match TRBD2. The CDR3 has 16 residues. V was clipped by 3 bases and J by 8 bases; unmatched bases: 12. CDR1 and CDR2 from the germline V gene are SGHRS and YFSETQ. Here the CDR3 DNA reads TGCGCCAGCAGCTGGGGCTCGCGGGAGGGAATCCATGAGCAGTTCTTC. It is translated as CASSWGSREGIHEQFF.

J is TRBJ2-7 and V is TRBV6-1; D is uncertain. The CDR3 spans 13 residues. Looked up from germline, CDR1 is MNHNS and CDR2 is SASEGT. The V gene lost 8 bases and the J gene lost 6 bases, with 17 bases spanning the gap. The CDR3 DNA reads TGTGCCAGCGATTGGAACAGTGAGTCCGAGCAGTACTTC. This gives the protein CASDWNSESEQYF.

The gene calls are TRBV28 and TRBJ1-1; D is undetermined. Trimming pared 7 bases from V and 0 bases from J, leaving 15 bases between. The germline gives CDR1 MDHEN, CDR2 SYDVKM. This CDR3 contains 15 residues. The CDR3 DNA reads TGTGCCAGCACTCCACTCGACATCATGAACACTGAAGCTTTCTTT. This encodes CASTPLDIMNTEAFF.

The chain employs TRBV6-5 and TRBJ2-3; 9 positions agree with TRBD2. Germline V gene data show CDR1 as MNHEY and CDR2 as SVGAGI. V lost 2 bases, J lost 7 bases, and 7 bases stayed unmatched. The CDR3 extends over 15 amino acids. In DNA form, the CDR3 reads TGTGCCAGCAGTTACGGTCTAGCGGGGTCTAATACGCAGTATTTT. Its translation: CASSYGLAGSNTQYF.

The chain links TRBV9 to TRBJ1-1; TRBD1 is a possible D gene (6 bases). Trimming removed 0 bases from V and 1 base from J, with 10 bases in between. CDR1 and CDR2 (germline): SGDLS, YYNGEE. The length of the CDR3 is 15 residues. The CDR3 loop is CASSVVETGNTEAFF. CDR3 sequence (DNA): TGTGCCAGCAGCGTAGTCGAGACAGGGAACACTGAAGCTTTCTTT. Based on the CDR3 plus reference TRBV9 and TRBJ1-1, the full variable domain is DSGVTQTPKHLITATGQRVTLRCSPRSGDLSVYWYQQSLDQGLQFLIQYYNGEERAKGNILERFSAQQFPDLHSELNLSSLELGDSALYFCASSVVETGNTEAFFGQGTRLTVV.

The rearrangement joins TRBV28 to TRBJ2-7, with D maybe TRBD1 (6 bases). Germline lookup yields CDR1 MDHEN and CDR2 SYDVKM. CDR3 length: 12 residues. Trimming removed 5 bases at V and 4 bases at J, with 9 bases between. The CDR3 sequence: CASSPGQYEQYF. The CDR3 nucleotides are TGTGCCAGCAGTCCCGGACAGTACGAGCAGTACTTC.

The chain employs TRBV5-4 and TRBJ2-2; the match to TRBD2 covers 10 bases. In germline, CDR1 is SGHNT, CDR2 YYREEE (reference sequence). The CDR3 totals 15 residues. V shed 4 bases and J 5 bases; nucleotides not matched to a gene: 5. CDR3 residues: CASSPSGGATGELFF. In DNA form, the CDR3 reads TGTGCCAGCAGCCCGAGCGGGGGGGCTACCGGGGAGCTGTTTTTT.

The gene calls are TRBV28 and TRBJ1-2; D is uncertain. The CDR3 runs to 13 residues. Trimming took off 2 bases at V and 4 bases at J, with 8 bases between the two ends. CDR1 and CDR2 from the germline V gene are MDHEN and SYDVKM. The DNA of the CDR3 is TGTGCCAGCAGTTTAACGGTCGGCTATGGCTACACCTTC. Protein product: CASSLTVGYGYTF.

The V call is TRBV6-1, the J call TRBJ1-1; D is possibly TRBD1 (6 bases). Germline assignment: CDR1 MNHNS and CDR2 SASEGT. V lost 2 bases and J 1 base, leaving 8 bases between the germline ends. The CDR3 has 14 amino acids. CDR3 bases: TGTGCCAGCAGTGAAACAGGGCAGAACACTGAAGCTTTCTTT. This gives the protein CASSETGQNTEAFF.

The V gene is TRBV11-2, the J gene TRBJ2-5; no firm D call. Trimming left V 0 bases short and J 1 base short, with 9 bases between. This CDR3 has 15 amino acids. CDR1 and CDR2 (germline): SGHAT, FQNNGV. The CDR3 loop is CASSLDLGAQETQYF. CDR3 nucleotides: TGTGCCAGCAGCTTAGATCTTGGAGCCCAAGAGACCCAGTACTTC.

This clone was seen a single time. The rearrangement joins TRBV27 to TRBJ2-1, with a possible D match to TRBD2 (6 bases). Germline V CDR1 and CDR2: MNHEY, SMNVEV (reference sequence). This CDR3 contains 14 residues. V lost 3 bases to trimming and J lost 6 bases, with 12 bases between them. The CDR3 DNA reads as TGTGCCAGCAGTTTTTGGTCGGGAGCCAATGAGCAGTTCTTC. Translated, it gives CASSFWSGANEQFF.

CDR3 loop: CASSLWGGEGNEQFF. The CDR3 region has the DNA TGTGCCAGCAGCTTATGGGGGGGGGAAGGCAATGAGCAGTTCTTC. The V call is TRBV7-6, the J call TRBJ2-1; 7 positions agree with TRBD2. Trimming at V came to 2 bases and at J to 6 bases, leaving 7 bases not matched to a gene. From germline, CDR1 is SGHVS and CDR2 FNYEAQ. There are 15 residues in the CDR3.

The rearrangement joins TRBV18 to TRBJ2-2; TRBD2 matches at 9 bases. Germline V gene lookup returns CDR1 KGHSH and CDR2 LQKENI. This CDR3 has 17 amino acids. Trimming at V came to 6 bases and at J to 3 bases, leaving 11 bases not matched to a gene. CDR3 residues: CASSLSGSLTYTGELFF. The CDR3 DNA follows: TGTGCCAGCTCCCTTAGCGGGAGTCTAACTTACACCGGGGAGCTGTTTTTT.